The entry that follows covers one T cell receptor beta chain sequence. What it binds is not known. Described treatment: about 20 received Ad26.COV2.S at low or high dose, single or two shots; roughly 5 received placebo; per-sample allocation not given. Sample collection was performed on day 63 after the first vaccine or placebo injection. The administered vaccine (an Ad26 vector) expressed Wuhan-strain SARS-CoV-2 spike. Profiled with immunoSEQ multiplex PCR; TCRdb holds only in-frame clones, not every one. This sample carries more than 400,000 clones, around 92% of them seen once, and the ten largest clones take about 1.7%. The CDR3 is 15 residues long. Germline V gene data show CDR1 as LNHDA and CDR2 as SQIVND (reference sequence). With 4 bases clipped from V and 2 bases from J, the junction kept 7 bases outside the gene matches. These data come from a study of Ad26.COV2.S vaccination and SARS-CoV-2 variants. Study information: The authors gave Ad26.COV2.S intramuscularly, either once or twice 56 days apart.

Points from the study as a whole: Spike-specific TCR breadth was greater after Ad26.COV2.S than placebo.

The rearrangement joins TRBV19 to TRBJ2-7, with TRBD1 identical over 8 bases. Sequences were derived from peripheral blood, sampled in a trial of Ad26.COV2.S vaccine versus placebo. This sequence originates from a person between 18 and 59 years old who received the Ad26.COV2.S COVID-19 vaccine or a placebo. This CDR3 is CASSTPGQATYEQYF. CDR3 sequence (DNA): TGTGCCAGTAGTACGCCGGGACAGGCGACCTACGAGCAGTACTTC. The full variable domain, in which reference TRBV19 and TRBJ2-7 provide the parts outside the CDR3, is DGGITQSPKYLFRKEGQNVTLSCEQNLNHDAMYWYRQDPGQGLRLIYYSQIVNDFQKGDIAEGYSVSREKKESFPLTVTSAQKNPTAFYLCASSTPGQATYEQYFGPGTRLTVT.